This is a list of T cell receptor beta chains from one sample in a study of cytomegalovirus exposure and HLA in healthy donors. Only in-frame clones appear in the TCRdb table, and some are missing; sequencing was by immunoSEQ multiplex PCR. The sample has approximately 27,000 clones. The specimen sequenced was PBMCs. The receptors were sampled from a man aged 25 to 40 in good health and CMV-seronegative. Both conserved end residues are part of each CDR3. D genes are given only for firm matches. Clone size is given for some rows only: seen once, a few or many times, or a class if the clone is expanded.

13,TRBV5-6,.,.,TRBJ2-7,CASSHGGSREQYF,TGTGCCAGCAGCCATGGCGGTAGTCGCGAGCAGTACTTC
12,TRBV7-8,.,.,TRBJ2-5,CASRATSETQYF,TGTGCCAGCAGGGCCACGTCAGAGACCCAGTACTTC
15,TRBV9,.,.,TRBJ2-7,CASSVGQGQYYEQYF,TGTGCCAGCAGCGTAGGGCAGGGCCAATACTACGAGCAGTACTTC
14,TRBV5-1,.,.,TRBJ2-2,CASSPTGNTGELFF,TGCGCCAGCAGCCCGACAGGGAACACCGGGGAGCTGTTTTTT
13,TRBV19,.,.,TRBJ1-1,CASSMIGQIEAFF,TGTGCCAGTAGCATGATTGGACAGATTGAAGCTTTCTTT
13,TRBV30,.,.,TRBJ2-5,CAWSVSGGETQYF,TGTGCCTGGAGTGTTAGTGGCGGAGAGACCCAGTACTTC
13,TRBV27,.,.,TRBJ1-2,CASTSYETVGYTF,TGTGCCAGCACCTCTTATGAAACAGTTGGCTACACCTTC
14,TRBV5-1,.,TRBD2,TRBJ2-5,CASSYYSGRETQYF,TGCGCCAGCAGCTACTATAGCGGGAGAGAGACCCAGTACTTC
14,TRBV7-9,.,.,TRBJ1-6,CASRQSSYNSPLHF,TGTGCCAGCAGACAGAGCTCCTATAATTCACCCCTCCACTTT
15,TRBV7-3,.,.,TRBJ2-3,CASSLSGLPPDTQYF,TGTGCCAGCAGCTTGAGTGGGCTTCCGCCAGATACGCAGTATTTT
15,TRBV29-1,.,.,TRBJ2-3,CSTWGEGIGLNTQYF,TGCAGCACCTGGGGTGAGGGAATAGGACTCAATACGCAGTATTTT
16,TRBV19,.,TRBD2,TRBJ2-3,CASRPWGGEGTDTQYF,TGTGCCAGTCGGCCCTGGGGGGGAGAAGGCACAGATACGCAGTATTTT
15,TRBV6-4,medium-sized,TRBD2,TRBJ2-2,CASSPTSGGAGELFF,TGTGCCAGCAGCCCGACTAGCGGGGGGGCCGGGGAGCTGTTTTTT
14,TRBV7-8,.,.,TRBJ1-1,CASSRRGSYTEAFF,TGTGCCAGCAGCCGGCGGGGGAGTTACACTGAAGCTTTCTTT